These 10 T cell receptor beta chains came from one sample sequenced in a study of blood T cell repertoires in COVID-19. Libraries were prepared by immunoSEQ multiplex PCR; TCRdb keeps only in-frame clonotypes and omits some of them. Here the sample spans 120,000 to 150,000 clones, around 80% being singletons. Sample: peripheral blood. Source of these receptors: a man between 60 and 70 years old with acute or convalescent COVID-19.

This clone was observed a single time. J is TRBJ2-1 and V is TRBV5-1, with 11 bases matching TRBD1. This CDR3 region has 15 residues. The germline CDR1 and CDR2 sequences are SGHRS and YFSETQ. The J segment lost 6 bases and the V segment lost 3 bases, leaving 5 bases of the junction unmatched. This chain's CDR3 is CASSWTGGAGNEQFF. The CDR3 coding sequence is TGCGCCAGCAGCTGGACAGGGGGCGCGGGCAATGAGCAGTTCTTC.

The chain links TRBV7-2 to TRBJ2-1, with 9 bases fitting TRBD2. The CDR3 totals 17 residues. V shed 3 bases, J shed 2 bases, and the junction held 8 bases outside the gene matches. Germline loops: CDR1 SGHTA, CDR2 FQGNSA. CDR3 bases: TGTGCCAGCAGCTTTAGGGGGCGGGAGGGCCCCTACAATGAGCAGTTCTTC. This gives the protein CASSFRGREGPYNEQFF.

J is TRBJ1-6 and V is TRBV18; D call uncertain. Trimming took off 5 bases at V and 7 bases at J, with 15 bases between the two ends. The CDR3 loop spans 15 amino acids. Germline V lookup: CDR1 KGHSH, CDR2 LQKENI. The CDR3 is CASSYTGMKNSPLHF. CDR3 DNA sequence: TGTGCCAGCTCATACACCGGGATGAAAAATTCACCCCTCCACTTT. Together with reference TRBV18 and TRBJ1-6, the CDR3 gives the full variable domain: NAGVMQNPRHLVRRRGQEARLRCSPMKGHSHVYWYRQLPEEGLKFMVYLQKENIIDESGMPKERFSAEFPKEGPSILRIQQVVRGDSAAYFCASSYTGMKNSPLHFGNGTRLTVT.

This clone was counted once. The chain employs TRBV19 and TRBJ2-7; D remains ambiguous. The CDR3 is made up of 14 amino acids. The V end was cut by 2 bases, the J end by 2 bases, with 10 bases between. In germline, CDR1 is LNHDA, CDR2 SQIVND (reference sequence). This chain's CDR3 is CASSIRLAAYEQYF. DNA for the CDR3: TGTGCCAGTAGTATAAGACTGGCAGCCTACGAGCAGTACTTC.

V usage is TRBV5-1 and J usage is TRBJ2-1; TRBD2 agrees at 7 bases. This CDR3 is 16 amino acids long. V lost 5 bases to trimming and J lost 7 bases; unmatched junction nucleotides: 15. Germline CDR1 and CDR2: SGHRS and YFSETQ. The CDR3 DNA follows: TGCGCCAGCAGTCCGTCCAGCGGGGCGGTGGGGAATGAGCAGTTCTTC. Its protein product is CASSPSSGAVGNEQFF.

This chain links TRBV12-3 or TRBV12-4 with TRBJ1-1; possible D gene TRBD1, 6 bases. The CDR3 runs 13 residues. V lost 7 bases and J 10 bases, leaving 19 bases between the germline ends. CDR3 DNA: TGTGCCAGCATCCCCGGGAACGGCAGGGGAGCTTTCTTT. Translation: CASIPGNGRGAFF.

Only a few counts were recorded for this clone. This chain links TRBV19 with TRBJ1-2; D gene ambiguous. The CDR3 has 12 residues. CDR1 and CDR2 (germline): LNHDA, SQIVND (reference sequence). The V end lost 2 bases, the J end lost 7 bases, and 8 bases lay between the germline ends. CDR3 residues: CASSIREAGYTF. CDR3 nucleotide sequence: TGTGCCAGTAGTATACGGGAGGCTGGCTACACCTTC.

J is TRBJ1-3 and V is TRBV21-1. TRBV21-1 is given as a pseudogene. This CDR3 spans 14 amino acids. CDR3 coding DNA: TGTGCCAGCAGCAAAGAGGCGGGTGGGATCACCATATATTTT. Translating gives CASSKEAGGITIYF.

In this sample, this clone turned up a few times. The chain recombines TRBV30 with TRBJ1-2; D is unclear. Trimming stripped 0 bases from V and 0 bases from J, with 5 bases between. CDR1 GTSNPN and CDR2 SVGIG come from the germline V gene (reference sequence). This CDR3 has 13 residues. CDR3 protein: CAWSVEANYGYTF. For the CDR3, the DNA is TGTGCCTGGAGTGTAGAGGCTAACTATGGCTACACCTTC.

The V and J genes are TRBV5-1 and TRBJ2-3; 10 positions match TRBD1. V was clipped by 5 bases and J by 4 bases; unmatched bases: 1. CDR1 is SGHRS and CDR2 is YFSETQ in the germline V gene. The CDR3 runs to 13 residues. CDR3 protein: CASRTGGADTQYF. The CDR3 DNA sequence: TGCGCCAGCAGGACAGGGGGCGCAGATACGCAGTATTTT.